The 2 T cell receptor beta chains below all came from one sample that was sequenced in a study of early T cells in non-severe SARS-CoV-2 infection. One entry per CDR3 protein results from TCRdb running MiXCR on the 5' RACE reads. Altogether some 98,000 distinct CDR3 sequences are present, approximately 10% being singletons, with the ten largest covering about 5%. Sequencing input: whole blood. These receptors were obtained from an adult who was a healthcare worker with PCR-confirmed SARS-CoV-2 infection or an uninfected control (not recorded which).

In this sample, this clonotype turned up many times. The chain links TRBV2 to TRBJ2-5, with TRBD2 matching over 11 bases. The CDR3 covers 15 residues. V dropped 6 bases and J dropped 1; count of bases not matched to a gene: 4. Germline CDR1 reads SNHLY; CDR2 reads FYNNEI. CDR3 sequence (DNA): TGTGCCAGCAGGGGTCTAGCGGGGGGCCAAGAGACCCAGTACTTC. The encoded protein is CASRGLAGGQETQYF.

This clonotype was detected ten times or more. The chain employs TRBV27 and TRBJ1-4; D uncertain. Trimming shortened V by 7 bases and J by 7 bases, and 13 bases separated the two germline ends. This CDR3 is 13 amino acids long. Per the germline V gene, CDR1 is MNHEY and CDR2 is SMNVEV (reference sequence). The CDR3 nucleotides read TGTGCCAGCACGGGCAGCGATCGTGAAAAACTGTTTTTT. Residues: CASTGSDREKLFF. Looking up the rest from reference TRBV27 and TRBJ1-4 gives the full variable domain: EAQVTQNPRYLITVTGKKLTVTCSQNMNHEYMSWYRQDPGLGLRQIYYSMNVEVTDKGDVPEGYKVSRKEKRNFPLILESPSPNQTSLYFCASTGSDREKLFFGSGTQLSVL.